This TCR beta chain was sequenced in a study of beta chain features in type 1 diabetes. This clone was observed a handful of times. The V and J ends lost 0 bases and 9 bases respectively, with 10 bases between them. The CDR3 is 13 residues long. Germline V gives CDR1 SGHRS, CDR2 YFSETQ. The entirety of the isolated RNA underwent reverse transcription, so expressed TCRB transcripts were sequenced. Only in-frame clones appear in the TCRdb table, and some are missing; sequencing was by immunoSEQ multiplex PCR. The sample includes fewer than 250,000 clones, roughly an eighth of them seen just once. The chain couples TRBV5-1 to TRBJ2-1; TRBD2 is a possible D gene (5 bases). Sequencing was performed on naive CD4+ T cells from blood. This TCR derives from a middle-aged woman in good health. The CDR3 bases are TGCGCCAGCAGCTTGGTTGGCGAGGGTGAGCAGTTCTTC. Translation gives CASSLVGEGEQFF.